The 11 T cell receptor beta chains below were found in one sample sequenced in a study of blood T cell repertoires in COVID-19. Generated by immunoSEQ multiplex PCR, the TCRdb table keeps only in-frame clones and is missing some. Here the sample spans tens of thousands of clones, approximately 80% being singletons. Material for sequencing was peripheral blood. The receptors derive from a man older than 75 with acute or convalescent COVID-19.

This clone has a handful of counts. The chain combines TRBV2 with TRBJ2-4; TRBD2 aligns across 8 bases. CDR1 and CDR2 from the germline V gene are SNHLY and FYNNEI. Trimming took 5 bases from V and 5 from J; bases not matched to a gene: 5. The CDR3 runs to 14 residues. In DNA form, the CDR3 reads TGTGCCAGCAGTCGACGGGAGGGGGAAAACATTCAGTACTTC. Translation gives CASSRREGENIQYF.

The rearrangement joins TRBV7-2 to TRBJ2-1; the match to TRBD2 covers 8 bases. With V trimmed by 5 bases and J by 5 bases, 8 bases remained unmatched. Germline CDR1 is SGHTA and CDR2 is FQGNSA. CDR3 length equals 15 residues. For the CDR3, the DNA is TGTGCCAGCAGCCCCCGGGTAGCGGGAAACAATGAGCAGTTCTTC. It codes for CASSPRVAGNNEQFF.

The chain recombines TRBV7-2 with TRBJ1-4; tentative D call: TRBD1 (5 bases). CDR3 length: 14 amino acids. Trimming took 1 base from V and 11 from J, leaving 14 bases between them. Germline loops: CDR1 SGHTA, CDR2 FQGNSA. The CDR3, as DNA: TGTGCCAGCAGCTTAGTAGGGGCGAAGGGGAAACTGTTTTTT. It translates to CASSLVGAKGKLFF.

As for this clone: Other DNA sequences in this specimen translate into the identical CDR3. The V and J genes are TRBV6-5 and TRBJ1-2; no firm D call. V dropped 2 bases and J dropped 2 bases, with 15 bases sitting between them. Germline V gene data show CDR1 as MNHEY and CDR2 as SVGAGI. This CDR3 spans 16 amino acids. CDR3 amino acids: CASSYHTVGENYGYTF. CDR3 nucleotide sequence: TGTGCCAGCAGTTACCATACCGTTGGGGAGAACTATGGCTACACCTTC.

V usage is TRBV7-9 and J usage is TRBJ2-3; 7 nucleotides align to TRBD2. The length of the CDR3 is 16 residues. CDR1 and CDR2 from the germline V gene are SEHNR and FQNEAQ (reference sequence). With 5 bases clipped from V and 4 bases from J, the junction kept 12 bases outside the gene matches. The CDR3: CASSPPFTSAADTQYF. The CDR3 coding sequence is TGTGCCAGCAGCCCGCCTTTTACTAGCGCGGCAGATACGCAGTATTTT.

The chain employs TRBV27 and TRBJ1-1, with D hard to call. Trimming took off 3 bases at V and 5 bases at J, with 13 bases between the two ends. The germline CDR1 and CDR2 sequences are MNHEY and SMNVEV (reference sequence). The CDR3 contains 14 residues. CDR3 region: CASSLIRSRTEAFF. CDR3 nucleotides: TGTGCCAGCAGTTTGATCAGGTCCCGGACTGAAGCTTTCTTT.

The rearrangement joins TRBV3-1 (or the pseudogene TRBV3-2) to TRBJ1-5; D remains ambiguous. CDR1 and CDR2 (germline): LGHDT, YNNKEL (reference sequence). The length of the CDR3 is 16 residues. Trimming shortened V by 0 bases and J by 4 bases, and 13 bases separated the two germline ends. For the CDR3, the DNA is TGTGCCAGCAGCCAAGAGGGGTCTAGCGGGAATCAGCCCCAGCATTTT. Translating gives CASSQEGSSGNQPQHF.

This sequence joins TRBV27 and TRBJ1-5; tentative D call: TRBD1 (6 bases). This CDR3 has 13 amino acids. V lost 6 bases, J lost 6 bases, and 12 bases lay in between. Germline CDR1 is MNHEY and CDR2 is SMNVEV (reference sequence). The CDR3 bases are TGTGCCAGCAGACAGGGTTGGGGTCAGCCCCAGCATTTT. Translating it yields CASRQGWGQPQHF.

The chain is built from TRBV19 and TRBJ2-7; 10 nucleotides agree with TRBD1. Germline CDR1 and CDR2: LNHDA and SQIVND (reference sequence). This CDR3 has 15 amino acids. Trimming at V came to 2 bases and at J to 4 bases, leaving 5 bases not matched to a gene. CDR3 region: CASSIIGTGAYEQYF. The DNA of the CDR3 is TGTGCCAGTAGTATAATAGGGACAGGGGCGTACGAGCAGTACTTC.

The chain links TRBV5-1 to TRBJ2-5; D is possibly TRBD2 (7 bases). Looked up from germline, CDR1 is SGHRS and CDR2 is YFSETQ. V was cut by 5 bases and J by 1 base, with 18 bases left in between. CDR3 size: 16 residues. CDR3 coding DNA: TGCGCCAGCAGAGCTTGGGGGCGGGGGATCCAAGAGACCCAGTACTTC. Its protein is CASRAWGRGIQETQYF. Using reference TRBV5-1 and TRBJ2-5 for the parts outside the CDR3, the full variable domain is KAGVTQTPRYLIKTRGQQVTLSCSPISGHRSVSWYQQTPGQGLQFLFEYFSETQRNKGNFPGRFSGRQFSNSRSEMNVSTLELGDSALYLCASRAWGRGIQETQYFGPGTRLLVL.

This clone came up once. This chain links TRBV5-1 with TRBJ1-6; perhaps TRBD1 as D (6 bases). The V gene's germline CDR1 is SGHRS and CDR2 YFSETQ. V lost 3 bases to trimming and J lost 4 bases, with 8 bases between them. This CDR3 spans 14 amino acids. The CDR3 DNA follows: TGCGCCAGCAGCTCCGGACAGTATAATTCACCCCTCCACTTT. Encoded protein: CASSSGQYNSPLHF.